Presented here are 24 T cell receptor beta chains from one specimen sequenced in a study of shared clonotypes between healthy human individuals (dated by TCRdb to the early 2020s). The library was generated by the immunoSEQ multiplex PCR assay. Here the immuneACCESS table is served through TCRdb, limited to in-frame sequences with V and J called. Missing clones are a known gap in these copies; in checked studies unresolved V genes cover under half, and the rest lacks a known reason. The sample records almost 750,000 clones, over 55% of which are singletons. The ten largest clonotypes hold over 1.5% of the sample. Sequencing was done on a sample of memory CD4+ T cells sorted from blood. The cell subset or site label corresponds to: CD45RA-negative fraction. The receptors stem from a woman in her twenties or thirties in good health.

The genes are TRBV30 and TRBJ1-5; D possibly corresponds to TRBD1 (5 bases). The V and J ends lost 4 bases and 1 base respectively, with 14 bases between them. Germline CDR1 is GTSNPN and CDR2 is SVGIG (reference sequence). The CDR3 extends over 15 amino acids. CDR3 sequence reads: CAWNRGRDSNQPQHF. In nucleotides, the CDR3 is TGTGCCTGGAATCGAGGGAGGGACAGCAATCAGCCCCAGCATTTT.

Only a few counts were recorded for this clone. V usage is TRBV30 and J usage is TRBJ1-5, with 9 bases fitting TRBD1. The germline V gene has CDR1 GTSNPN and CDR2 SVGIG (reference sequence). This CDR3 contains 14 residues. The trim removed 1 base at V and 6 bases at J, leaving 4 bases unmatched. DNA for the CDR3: TGTGCCTGGAGTGCAGGGACAGGGAGTCAGCCCCAGCATTTT. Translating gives CAWSAGTGSQPQHF.

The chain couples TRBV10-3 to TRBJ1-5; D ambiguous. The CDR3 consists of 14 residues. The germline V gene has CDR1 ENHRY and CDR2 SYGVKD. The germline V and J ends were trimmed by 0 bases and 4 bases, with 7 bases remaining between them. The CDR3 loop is CAISESGKNQPQHF. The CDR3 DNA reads TGTGCCATCAGTGAGTCAGGGAAAAATCAGCCCCAGCATTTT.

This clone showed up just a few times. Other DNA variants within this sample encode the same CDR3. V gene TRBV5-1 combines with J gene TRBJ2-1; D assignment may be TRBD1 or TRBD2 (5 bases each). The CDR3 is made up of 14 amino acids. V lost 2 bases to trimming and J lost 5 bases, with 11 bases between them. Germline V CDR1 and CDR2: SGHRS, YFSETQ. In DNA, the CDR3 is TGCGCCAGCAGCTTCGGGACGGACCACAATGAGCAGTTCTTC. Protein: CASSFGTDHNEQFF.

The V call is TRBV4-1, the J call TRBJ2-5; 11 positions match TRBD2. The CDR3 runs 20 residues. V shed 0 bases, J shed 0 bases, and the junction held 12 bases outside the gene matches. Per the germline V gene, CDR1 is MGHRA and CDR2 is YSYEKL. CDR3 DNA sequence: TGCGCCAGCAGCCAAGATTCGCGACTAGCGGGGTTTTCGTACCAAGAGACCCAGTACTTC. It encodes CASSQDSRLAGFSYQETQYF.

CDR3 sequence reads: CASSQPGTGRNEQYF. The CDR3, as DNA: TGCGCCAGCAGCCAACCCGGGACAGGGAGAAACGAGCAGTACTTC. This chain joins TRBV4-1 and TRBJ2-7; 9 positions agree with TRBD1. J lost 5 bases, V lost 2 bases, and 7 bases had no gene match. In germline, CDR1 is MGHRA, CDR2 YSYEKL. This CDR3 has 15 residues.

CDR3 DNA: TGTGCCAGCTCAGCAGACGGGGGAGATACGCAGTATTTT. Its translation: CASSADGGDTQYF. This chain joins TRBV18 and TRBJ2-3, with D perhaps matching TRBD2 (6 bases). There are 13 residues in the CDR3. V was trimmed by 5 bases and J by 5 bases, leaving 11 bases between them. In germline, CDR1 is KGHSH, CDR2 LQKENI.

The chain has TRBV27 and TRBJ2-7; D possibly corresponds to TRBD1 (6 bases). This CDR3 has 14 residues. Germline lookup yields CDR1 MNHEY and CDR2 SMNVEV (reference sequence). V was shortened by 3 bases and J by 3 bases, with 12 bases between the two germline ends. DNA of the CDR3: TGTGCCAGCAGTTTGTACACAGGGATCTACGAGCAGTACTTC. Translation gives CASSLYTGIYEQYF.

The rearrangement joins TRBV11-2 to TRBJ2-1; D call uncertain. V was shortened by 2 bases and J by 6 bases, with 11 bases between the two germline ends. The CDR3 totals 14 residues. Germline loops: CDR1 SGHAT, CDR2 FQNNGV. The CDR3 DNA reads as TGTGCCAGCAGCTTACAATCCAGGAGCAATGAGCAGTTCTTC. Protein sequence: CASSLQSRSNEQFF.

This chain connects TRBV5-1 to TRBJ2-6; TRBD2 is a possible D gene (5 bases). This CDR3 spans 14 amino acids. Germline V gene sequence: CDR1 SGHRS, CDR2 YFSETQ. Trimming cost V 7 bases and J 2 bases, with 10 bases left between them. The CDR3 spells CASSPGAGANVLTF. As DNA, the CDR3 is TGCGCCAGCTCCCCCGGGGCTGGGGCCAACGTCCTGACTTTC.

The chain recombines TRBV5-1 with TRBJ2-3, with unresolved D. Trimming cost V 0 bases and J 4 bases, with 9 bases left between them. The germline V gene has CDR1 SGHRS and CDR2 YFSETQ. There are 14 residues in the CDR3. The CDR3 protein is CASSLAGASDTQYF. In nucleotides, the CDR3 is TGCGCCAGCAGCTTGGCCGGAGCGTCAGATACGCAGTATTTT.

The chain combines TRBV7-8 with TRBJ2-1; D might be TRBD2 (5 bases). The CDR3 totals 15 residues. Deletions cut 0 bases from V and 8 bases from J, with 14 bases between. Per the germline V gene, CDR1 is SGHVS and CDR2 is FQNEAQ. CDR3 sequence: CASSLAYLPRDEQFF. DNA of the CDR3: TGTGCCAGCAGCTTAGCCTATCTCCCGCGGGATGAGCAGTTCTTC.

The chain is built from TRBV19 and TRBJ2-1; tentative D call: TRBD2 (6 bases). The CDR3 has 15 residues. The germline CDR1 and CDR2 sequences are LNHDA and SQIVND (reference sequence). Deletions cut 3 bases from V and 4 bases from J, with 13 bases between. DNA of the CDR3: TGTGCCAGTAGTATCCTGGGCGGGACTTACAATGAGCAGTTCTTC. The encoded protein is CASSILGGTYNEQFF.

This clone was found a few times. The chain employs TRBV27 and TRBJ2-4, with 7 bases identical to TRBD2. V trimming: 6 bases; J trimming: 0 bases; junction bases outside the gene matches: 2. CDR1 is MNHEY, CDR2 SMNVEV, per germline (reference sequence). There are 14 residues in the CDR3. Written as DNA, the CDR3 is TGTGCCAGCAGCAAGCGGGGAGCCAAAAACATTCAGTACTTC. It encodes CASSKRGAKNIQYF.

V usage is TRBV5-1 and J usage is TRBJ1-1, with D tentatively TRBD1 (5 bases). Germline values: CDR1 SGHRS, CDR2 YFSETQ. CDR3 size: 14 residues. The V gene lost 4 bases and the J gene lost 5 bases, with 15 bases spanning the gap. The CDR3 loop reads CASSGGRSKTEAFF. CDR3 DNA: TGCGCCAGCAGCGGGGGAAGGAGTAAGACTGAAGCTTTCTTT. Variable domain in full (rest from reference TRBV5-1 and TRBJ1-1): KAGVTQTPRYLIKTRGQQVTLSCSPISGHRSVSWYQQTPGQGLQFLFEYFSETQRNKGNFPGRFSGRQFSNSRSEMNVSTLELGDSALYLCASSGGRSKTEAFFGQGTRLTVV.

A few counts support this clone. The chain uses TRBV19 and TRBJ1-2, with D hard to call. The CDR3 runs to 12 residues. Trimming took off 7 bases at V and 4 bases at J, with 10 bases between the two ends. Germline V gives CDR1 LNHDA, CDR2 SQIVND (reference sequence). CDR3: CASTENRYGYTF. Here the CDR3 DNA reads TGTGCCAGTACGGAAAACCGCTATGGCTACACCTTC.

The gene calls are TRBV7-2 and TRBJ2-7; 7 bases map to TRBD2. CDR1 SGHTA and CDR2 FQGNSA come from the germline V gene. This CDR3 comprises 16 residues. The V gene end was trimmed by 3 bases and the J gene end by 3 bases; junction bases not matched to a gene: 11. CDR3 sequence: CASSFFPPTSSYEQYF. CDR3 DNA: TGTGCCAGCAGCTTTTTCCCCCCGACTAGCAGCTACGAGCAGTACTTC. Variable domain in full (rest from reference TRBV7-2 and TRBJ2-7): GAGVSQSPSNKVTEKGKDVELRCDPISGHTALYWYRQSLGQGLEFLIYFQGNSAPDKSGLPSDRFSAERTGGSVSTLTIQRTQQEDSAVYLCASSFFPPTSSYEQYFGPGTRLTVT.

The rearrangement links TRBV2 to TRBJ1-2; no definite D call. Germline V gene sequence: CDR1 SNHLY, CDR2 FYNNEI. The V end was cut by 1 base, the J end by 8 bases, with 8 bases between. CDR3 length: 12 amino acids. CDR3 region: CASSEEGWGYTF. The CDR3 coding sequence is TGTGCCAGCAGTGAAGAGGGCTGGGGCTACACCTTC. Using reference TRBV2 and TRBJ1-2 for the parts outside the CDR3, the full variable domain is EPEVTQTPSHQVTQMGQEVILRCVPISNHLYFYWYRQILGQKVEFLVSFYNNEISEKSEIFDDQFSVERPDGSNFTLKIRSTKLEDSAMYFCASSEEGWGYTFGSGTRLTVV.

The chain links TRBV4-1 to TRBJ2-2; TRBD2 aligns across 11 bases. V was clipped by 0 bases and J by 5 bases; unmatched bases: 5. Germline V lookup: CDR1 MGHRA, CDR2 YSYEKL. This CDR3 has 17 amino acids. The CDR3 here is CASSQEVAGGTTGELFF. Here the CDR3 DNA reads TGCGCCAGCAGCCAAGAGGTAGCGGGAGGGACGACCGGGGAGCTGTTTTTT.

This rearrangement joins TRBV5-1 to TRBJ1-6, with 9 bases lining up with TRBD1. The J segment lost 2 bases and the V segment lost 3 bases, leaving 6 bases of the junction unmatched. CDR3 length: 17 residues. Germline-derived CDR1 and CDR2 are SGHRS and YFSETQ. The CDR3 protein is CASSSGQGITYNSPLHF. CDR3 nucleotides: TGCGCCAGCAGCTCGGGACAGGGTATCACCTATAATTCACCCCTCCACTTT.

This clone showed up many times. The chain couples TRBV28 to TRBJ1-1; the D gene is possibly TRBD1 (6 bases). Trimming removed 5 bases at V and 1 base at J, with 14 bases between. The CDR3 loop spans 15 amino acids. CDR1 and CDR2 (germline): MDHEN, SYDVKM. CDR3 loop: CASSLTGTKNTEAFF. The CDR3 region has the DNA TGTGCCAGCAGTCTAACCGGGACAAAGAACACTGAAGCTTTCTTT.

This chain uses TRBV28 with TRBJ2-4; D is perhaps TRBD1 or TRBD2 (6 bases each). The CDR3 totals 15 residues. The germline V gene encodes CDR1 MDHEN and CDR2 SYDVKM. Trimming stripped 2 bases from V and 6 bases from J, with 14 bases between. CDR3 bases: TGTGCCAGCAGTTTAGGGGGCGGGAAACGAAACATTCAGTACTTC. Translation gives CASSLGGGKRNIQYF.

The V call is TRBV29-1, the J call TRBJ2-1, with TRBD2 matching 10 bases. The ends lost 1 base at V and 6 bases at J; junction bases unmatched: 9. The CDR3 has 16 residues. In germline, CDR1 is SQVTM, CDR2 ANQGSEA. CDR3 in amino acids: CSVEGLAGVVGNEQFF. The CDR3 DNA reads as TGCAGCGTTGAAGGGCTAGCGGGAGTTGTGGGCAATGAGCAGTTCTTC.

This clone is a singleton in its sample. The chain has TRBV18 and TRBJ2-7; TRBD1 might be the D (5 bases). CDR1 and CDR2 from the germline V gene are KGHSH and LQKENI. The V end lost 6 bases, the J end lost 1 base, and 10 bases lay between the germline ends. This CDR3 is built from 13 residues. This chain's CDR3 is CASSPTVSYEQYF. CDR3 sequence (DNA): TGTGCCAGCTCGCCGACAGTTTCCTACGAGCAGTACTTC.